This T cell receptor (beta chain) was identified during a study of blood T cells in healthy people across ages. Study findings and constraints: The percentage of naive T cells correlated strongly with TCR beta diversity.

This CDR3 comprises 13 residues. Germline V gene lookup returns CDR1 DFQATT and CDR2 SNEGSKA (reference sequence). J gave up 10 bases and V 4 bases, and 13 bases lay outside the gene matches. Primed by a sample-barcoded 5' primer and a J-beta primer mix, a second PCR proceeded for 7 to 11 cycles. TCRdb reanalysed the 5' RACE reads using MiXCR and keeps one entry per CDR3 protein. The sample records 800,000 to 950,000 distinct CDR3 sequences, roughly 28% being singletons. In regard to this clonotype: Its antigen is unknown.

These sequences were also reported in another study, on T cells of mothers and their children. According to that study: The shaping of TCR recombination output by thymic selection is similar in related and unrelated pairs.

The sequence derives from a woman aged 40 to 50 in good health. Sequencing input: blood. The chain uses TRBV20-1 and TRBJ2-7, with 7 bases aligning to TRBD1. CDR3 sequence reads: CSANHRGRGAQYF. DNA for the CDR3: TGCAGTGCTAACCACAGGGGAAGAGGGGCCCAGTACTTC.